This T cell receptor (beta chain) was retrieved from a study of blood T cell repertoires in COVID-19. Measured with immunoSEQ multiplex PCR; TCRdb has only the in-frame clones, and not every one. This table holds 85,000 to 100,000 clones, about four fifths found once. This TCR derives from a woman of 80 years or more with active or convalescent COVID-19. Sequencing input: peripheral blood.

The chain's CDR3 is CAWSPSLDTQYF. Here the CDR3 DNA reads TGTGCCTGGAGTCCCAGTCTAGATACGCAGTATTTT. The chain has TRBV30 and TRBJ2-3; D ambiguous. The CDR3 runs 12 residues. Germline CDR1 and CDR2: GTSNPN and SVGIG (reference sequence). Trimming removed 2 bases from V and 5 bases from J, with 8 bases in between.